Below, 31 T cell receptor beta chains from the same sample are listed, as sequenced in a study of T cell responses to AZD1222 COVID-19 vaccine. Clones were sequenced by immunoSEQ multiplex PCR, and TCRdb holds only the in-frame ones, with some missing. This sample carries roughly 120,000 clones, just over 85% of them seen once, and the ten largest clones take about 10%. The specimen was peripheral blood, collected on day 0 of AZD1222 vaccination. Receptors originate from an adult in good health.

This chain joins TRBV14 and TRBJ2-7; no clear D. Trimming stripped 3 bases from V and 3 bases from J, with 6 bases between. Germline V CDR1 and CDR2: SGHDN, FVKESK. The CDR3 is made up of 12 amino acids. CDR3 in amino acids: CASSQGYYEQYF. The CDR3 nucleotides read TGTGCCAGCAGCCAGGGTTACTACGAGCAGTACTTC.

The chain recombines TRBV6-2 or TRBV6-3 with TRBJ1-2; D is undetermined. Trimming cost V 2 bases and J 8 bases, with 18 bases left between them. In germline, CDR1 is MNHEY, CDR2 SVGEGT. This CDR3 spans 15 amino acids. The CDR3 loop reads CASSYQVLMTGGYTF. The CDR3 DNA is TGTGCCAGCAGTTACCAGGTCCTTATGACGGGCGGCTACACCTTC.

The chain uses TRBV2 and TRBJ1-4; weak D call: TRBD1 (6 bases). The CDR3 has 15 residues. Looked up from germline, CDR1 is SNHLY and CDR2 is FYNNEI. Trimming left V 6 bases short and J 7 bases short, with 18 bases between. The CDR3 nucleotides read TGTGCCAGCAGCGCATATACAGGGTTCGGTGAAAAACTGTTTTTT. This gives the protein CASSAYTGFGEKLFF.

The rearrangement joins TRBV5-1 to TRBJ2-1; D not resolved. V was cut by 2 bases and J by 5 bases, with 8 bases left in between. Germline CDR1 reads SGHRS; CDR2 reads YFSETQ. The CDR3 runs to 13 residues. CDR3 in amino acids: CASSFHIDNEQFF. In DNA, the CDR3 is TGCGCCAGCAGCTTTCATATTGACAATGAGCAGTTCTTC.

This chain links TRBV7-2 with TRBJ1-2; 9 bases are a match to TRBD1. V was pared by 1 base and J by 7 bases, with 7 bases of the junction left unmatched. The CDR3 consists of 15 residues. Looked up from germline, CDR1 is SGHTA and CDR2 is FQGNSA. Here the CDR3 DNA reads TGTGCCAGCAGCTTAGGGGTGACAGGGGGTTCTGGCTACACCTTC. This sequence encodes CASSLGVTGGSGYTF.

This clone was detected only once. V usage is TRBV7-2 and J usage is TRBJ1-2, with 7 bases identical to TRBD1. CDR1 and CDR2 (germline): SGHTA, FQGNSA. After removal of 6 bases from V and 7 bases from J, the junction contained 8 bases not matched to a gene. CDR3 length: 13 residues. The CDR3 region is CASSLTGSLGYTF. DNA for the CDR3: TGTGCCAGCAGTTTGACAGGGTCCCTTGGCTACACCTTC. The whole variable domain, filled in from reference TRBV7-2 and TRBJ1-2, reads GAGVSQSPSNKVTEKGKDVELRCDPISGHTALYWYRQSLGQGLEFLIYFQGNSAPDKSGLPSDRFSAERTGGSVSTLTIQRTQQEDSAVYLCASSLTGSLGYTFGSGTRLTVV.

The CDR3 bases are TGCGCCAGCAGCCCCCGGGGAGCTCTCGGAGATACGCAGTATTTT. Its translation: CASSPRGALGDTQYF. The chain employs TRBV5-1 and TRBJ2-3; D might be TRBD2 (5 bases). Trimming removed 4 bases at V and 5 bases at J, with 17 bases between. There are 15 residues in the CDR3. Per germline, CDR1 SGHRS and CDR2 YFSETQ.

The count of this clone is one. V usage is TRBV6-6 and J usage is TRBJ2-3; no clear D gene. V lost 4 bases, J lost 0 bases, and 8 bases lay in between. The CDR3 runs 14 residues. CDR1 is MNHNY, CDR2 SVGAGI, per germline (reference sequence). CDR3 nucleotides: TGTGCCAGCAGTTCTATACCTAGCACAGATACGCAGTATTTT. It codes for CASSSIPSTDTQYF.

The gene calls are TRBV5-6 and TRBJ1-2, with D perhaps matching TRBD1 (5 bases). CDR3 length: 16 amino acids. CDR1 SGHDT and CDR2 YYEEEE come from the germline V gene. Trimming cost V 4 bases and J 4 bases, with 20 bases left between them. The CDR3 here is CASSRLTASQGYGYTF. The CDR3 DNA reads TGTGCCAGCAGCCGTCTGACGGCCTCCCAGGGCTATGGCTACACCTTC.

This chain connects TRBV9 to TRBJ1-2; D ambiguous. The CDR3 runs to 12 residues. CDR1 is SGDLS, CDR2 YYNGEE, per germline. Trimming took 3 bases from V and 5 from J, leaving 8 bases between them. DNA for the CDR3: TGTGCCAGCAGCGCCGACTCGTATGGCTACACCTTC. Translated, it gives CASSADSYGYTF.

Of note for this clone: Germline is not matched at one junction end, which may reflect a read error. V usage is TRBV9 and J usage is TRBJ1-2; no clear D. CDR3 size: 13 residues. Germline lookup yields CDR1 SGDLS and CDR2 YYNGEE. The CDR3 region is CASSVWGNDGYTF. CDR3 nucleotides: TGTGCCAGCAGCGTTTGGGGTAACGATGGCTACACCTTC.

The chain joins TRBV7-9 to TRBJ2-5; D gene ambiguous. CDR1 and CDR2 from the germline V gene are SEHNR and FQNEAQ (reference sequence). The CDR3 is made up of 11 amino acids. V dropped 3 bases and J dropped 1 base, with 0 bases sitting between them. CDR3 coding DNA: TGTGCCAGCAGCTTCCAAGAGACCCAGTACTTC. Amino acids: CASSFQETQYF.

V gene TRBV4-2 combines with J gene TRBJ2-7, with D maybe TRBD2 (6 bases). The CDR3 has 15 residues. Per germline, CDR1 LGHNA and CDR2 YNFKEQ. V lost 1 base, J lost 3 bases, and 13 bases lay in between. The CDR3 DNA follows: TGTGCCAGCAGCCAAGTTCTGGGGGGAGACTACGAGCAGTACTTC. Protein: CASSQVLGGDYEQYF.

The chain links TRBV19 to TRBJ1-4; no firm D call. The CDR3 has 12 residues. Trimming stripped 6 bases from V and 5 bases from J, with 7 bases between. In germline, CDR1 is LNHDA, CDR2 SQIVND (reference sequence). The CDR3, as DNA: TGTGCCAGTAGCGGCGGGAATGAAAAACTGTTTTTT. Translated: CASSGGNEKLFF.

This clone appeared once. The chain employs TRBV5-4 and TRBJ2-3; 8 bases map to TRBD2. Germline lookup yields CDR1 SGHNT and CDR2 YYREEE (reference sequence). There are 16 residues in the CDR3. V gave up 4 bases and J gave up 1 base; unmatched junction bases: 8. DNA for the CDR3: TGTGCCAGCAGCCGGACTAGCTTATCTGGCACAGATACGCAGTATTTT. As protein: CASSRTSLSGTDTQYF.

V usage is TRBV5-1 and J usage is TRBJ2-2; 11 nucleotides line up with TRBD2. The trim removed 4 bases at V and 2 bases at J, leaving 4 bases unmatched. Germline V gene data show CDR1 as SGHRS and CDR2 as YFSETQ. There are 16 residues in the CDR3. CDR3 nucleotide sequence: TGCGCCAGCAGCAAGACTAGCGGGGTCAACACCGGGGAGCTGTTTTTT. Translation: CASSKTSGVNTGELFF. The whole variable domain, remainder taken from reference TRBV5-1 and TRBJ2-2, is KAGVTQTPRYLIKTRGQQVTLSCSPISGHRSVSWYQQTPGQGLQFLFEYFSETQRNKGNFPGRFSGRQFSNSRSEMNVSTLELGDSALYLCASSKTSGVNTGELFFGEGSRLTVL.

V is TRBV28 and J is TRBJ2-6, with no clear D. V lost 7 bases, J lost 0 bases, and 10 bases lay in between. CDR1 and CDR2 (germline): MDHEN, SYDVKM. The CDR3 runs 15 residues. The CDR3 coding sequence is TGTGCCAGCACCCCCCCTAGCTCTGGGGCCAACGTCCTGACTTTC. As protein: CASTPPSSGANVLTF. Drawing the rest from reference TRBV28 and TRBJ2-6, the complete variable domain is DVKVTQSSRYLVKRTGEKVFLECVQDMDHENMFWYRQDPGLGLRLIYFSYDVKMKEKGDIPEGYSVSREKKERFSLILESASTNQTSMYLCASTPPSSGANVLTFGAGSRLTVL.

The chain links TRBV9 to TRBJ1-3; 10 nucleotides match TRBD1. V shed 0 bases and J 1 base; nucleotides not matched to a gene: 4. This CDR3 has 17 amino acids. CDR1 is SGDLS and CDR2 is YYNGEE in the germline V gene. The CDR3 loop is CASSVGDRGRSGNTIYF. CDR3 DNA sequence: TGTGCCAGCAGCGTAGGGGACAGGGGTCGTTCTGGAAACACCATATATTTT.

The chain is built from TRBV24-1 and TRBJ2-1; 7 bases agree with TRBD2. The CDR3 covers 14 residues. The V and J ends lost 12 bases and 6 bases, in that order; junction bases with no gene match: 13. Germline V gives CDR1 KGHDR, CDR2 SFDVKD. The CDR3 spells CAVARTSPPNEQFF. The CDR3 DNA reads as TGTGCCGTCGCGCGGACTAGTCCGCCCAATGAGCAGTTCTTC.

The chain carries TRBV4-1 and TRBJ2-2, with TRBD2 matching 8 bases. Losses at the gene ends were 5 bases for V and 4 bases for J; bases not matched to a gene: 6. The CDR3 is made up of 15 amino acids. Germline assignment: CDR1 MGHRA and CDR2 YSYEKL. The CDR3 bases are TGCGCCAGCAGCTCGCGGACTAGCCCCACCGGGGAGCTGTTTTTT. Its translation: CASSSRTSPTGELFF.

Only a few counts were recorded for this clone. The chain carries TRBV4-2 and TRBJ1-1, with 7 bases aligning to TRBD1. J was trimmed by 5 bases and V by 2 bases; bases with no gene match: 8. This CDR3 contains 15 residues. The germline CDR1 and CDR2 sequences are LGHNA and YNFKEQ. The CDR3 protein is CASSQPTGKGTEAFF. The DNA of the CDR3 is TGTGCCAGCAGCCAACCGACAGGGAAGGGTACTGAAGCTTTCTTT.

The rearrangement links TRBV7-3 to TRBJ2-1, with D perhaps matching TRBD1 or TRBD2 (8 bases each). Between the trimmed V and J ends, which lost 6 bases and 9 bases, there was a span of 27 bases. The CDR3 has 17 amino acids. CDR1 is SGHTA, CDR2 FQGTGA, per germline. CDR3 sequence: CASSLGQGGAGVGEQFF. CDR3 DNA sequence: TGTGCCAGCAGTCTTGGACAGGGAGGAGCGGGAGTCGGTGAGCAGTTCTTC.

The V and J genes are TRBV6-5 and TRBJ2-3, with D perhaps TRBD1 or TRBD2 (5 bases each). V was trimmed by 4 bases and J by 1 base, leaving 9 bases between them. This CDR3 comprises 14 residues. Looked up from germline, CDR1 is MNHEY and CDR2 is SVGAGI. The CDR3 DNA reads TGTGCCAGCAGTTGGGGGTTCGGCACAGATACGCAGTATTTT. This sequence encodes CASSWGFGTDTQYF.

This sequence joins TRBV10-3 and TRBJ1-3; D not resolved. With 3 bases removed from V and 2 bases from J, the gap between germline ends came to 11 bases. Per germline, CDR1 ENHRY and CDR2 SYGVKD. The length of the CDR3 is 15 residues. The CDR3 sequence: CAISDVSQAGNTIYF. The CDR3 nucleotides are TGTGCCATCAGTGATGTATCACAAGCTGGAAACACCATATATTTT.

The rearrangement joins TRBV7-8 to TRBJ2-3; D perhaps matches TRBD2 (6 bases). CDR1 is SGHVS and CDR2 is FQNEAQ in the germline V gene. V lost 4 bases and J 2 bases, leaving 19 bases between the germline ends. The CDR3 runs 17 residues. The CDR3 region has the DNA TGTGCCAGCAGCTCCCCCGGGGGACCAACGATCACAGATACGCAGTATTTT. It is translated as CASSSPGGPTITDTQYF.

V and J are TRBV6-2 or TRBV6-3 and TRBJ1-2, with D possibly matching TRBD1 (6 bases). Trimming stripped 6 bases from V and 4 bases from J, with 9 bases between. This CDR3 region has 12 residues. Germline V gene sequence: CDR1 MNHEY, CDR2 SVGEGT. DNA of the CDR3: TGTGCCAGCAGCCGACAGGCCTATGGCTACACCTTC. Translated: CASSRQAYGYTF.

This clone showed up just once. The V gene is TRBV7-8, the J gene TRBJ2-4; D is possibly TRBD1 or TRBD2 (6 bases each). The CDR3 has 17 amino acids. Germline V lookup: CDR1 SGHVS, CDR2 FQNEAQ. Trimming took off 1 base at V and 5 bases at J, with 18 bases between the two ends. CDR3 protein: CASSLGPLGGRENIQYF. The CDR3 DNA reads TGTGCCAGCAGCTTAGGGCCCCTGGGGGGCAGGGAAAACATTCAGTACTTC. The full variable domain, completed using reference TRBV7-8 and TRBJ2-4, is GAGVSQSPRYKVAKRGQDVALRCDPISGHVSLFWYQQALGQGPEFLTYFQNEAQLDKSGLPSDRFFAERPEGSVSTLKIQRTQQEDSAVYLCASSLGPLGGRENIQYFGAGTRLSVL.

The J gene is TRBJ2-7, the V gene TRBV15; 7 bases align to TRBD2. The CDR3 sequence is 14 residues long. Germline assignment: CDR1 LNHNV and CDR2 YYDKDF (reference sequence). V lost 5 bases to trimming and J lost 3 bases; unmatched junction nucleotides: 7. For the CDR3, the DNA is TGTGCCACCAGCTCCGACAGCGGGAACTACGAGCAGTACTTC. Translation: CATSSDSGNYEQYF.

The CDR3 nucleotides read TGTGCCACCAGTGATTTACAGGGGGCGGGAGGCTACACCTTC. Its protein is CATSDLQGAGGYTF. This rearrangement joins TRBV24-1 to TRBJ1-2; TRBD1 agrees at 9 bases. V shed 1 base and J 8 bases; nucleotides not matched to a gene: 4. CDR1 is KGHDR, CDR2 SFDVKD, per germline. The CDR3 loop spans 14 amino acids.

This sequence joins TRBV6-5 and TRBJ1-2, with D perhaps TRBD1 (6 bases). Germline assignment: CDR1 MNHEY and CDR2 SVGAGI. V lost 7 bases and J 11 bases, leaving 17 bases between the germline ends. This CDR3 comprises 12 residues. In DNA, the CDR3 is TGTGCCAGCAATCGGGACATTTTAAGGTACACCTTC. Its translation: CASNRDILRYTF.

V usage is TRBV6-2 or TRBV6-3 and J usage is TRBJ1-4; a weak D match, TRBD1 (5 bases). CDR1 is MNHEY, CDR2 SVGEGT, per germline. Trimming took 2 bases from V and 4 from J, leaving 17 bases between them. CDR3 length: 17 residues. The CDR3 region has the DNA TGTGCCAGCAGTTACCGGGGTGGAAGGGGCCTTAATGAAAAACTGTTTTTT. It codes for CASSYRGGRGLNEKLFF.